The TCR beta chain under discussion was sequenced for a study of blood T cell repertoires in COVID-19. This clone was found once. The table came from immunoSEQ multiplex PCR; TCRdb's copy has only in-frame clones and leaves some out. The sample lists some 250,000 clones, approximately 86% occurring once. The germline V and J ends were trimmed by 5 bases and 5 bases, with 13 bases remaining between them. CDR3 length: 14 amino acids. The germline V gene has CDR1 SGHTA and CDR2 FQGTGA. The sample consisted of peripheral blood. This clonotype originated in a man in his thirties or forties with active or convalescent COVID-19. V and J are TRBV7-3 and TRBJ2-1; D is perhaps TRBD2 (6 bases). Here the CDR3 reads CASSKPGSNNEQFF. The CDR3 DNA reads as TGTGCCAGCAGCAAACCCGGGAGCAACAATGAGCAGTTCTTC. Complete variable domain (other parts from reference TRBV7-3 and TRBJ2-1): GAGVSQTPSNKVTEKGKYVELRCDPISGHTALYWYRQSLGQGPEFLIYFQGTGAADDSGLPNDRFFAVRPEGSVSTLKIQRTERGDSAVYLCASSKPGSNNEQFFGPGTRLTVL.